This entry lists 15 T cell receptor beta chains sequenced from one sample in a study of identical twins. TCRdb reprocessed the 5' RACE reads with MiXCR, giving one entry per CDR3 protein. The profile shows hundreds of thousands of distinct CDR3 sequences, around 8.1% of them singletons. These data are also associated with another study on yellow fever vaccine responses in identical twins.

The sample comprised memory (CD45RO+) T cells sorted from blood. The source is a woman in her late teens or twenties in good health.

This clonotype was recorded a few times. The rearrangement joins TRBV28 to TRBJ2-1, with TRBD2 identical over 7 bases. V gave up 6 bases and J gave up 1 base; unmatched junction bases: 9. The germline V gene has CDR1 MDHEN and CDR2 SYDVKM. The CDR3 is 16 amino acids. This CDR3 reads CASRTLLAESYNEQFF. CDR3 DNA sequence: TGTGCCAGCAGGACCCTCCTAGCGGAGTCCTACAATGAGCAGTTCTTC.

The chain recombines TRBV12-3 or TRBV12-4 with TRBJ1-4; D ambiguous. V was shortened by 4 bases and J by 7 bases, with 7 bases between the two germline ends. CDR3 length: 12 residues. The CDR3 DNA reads TGTGCCAGCAGTTCCCGCCCTGAAAAACTGTTTTTT. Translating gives CASSSRPEKLFF.

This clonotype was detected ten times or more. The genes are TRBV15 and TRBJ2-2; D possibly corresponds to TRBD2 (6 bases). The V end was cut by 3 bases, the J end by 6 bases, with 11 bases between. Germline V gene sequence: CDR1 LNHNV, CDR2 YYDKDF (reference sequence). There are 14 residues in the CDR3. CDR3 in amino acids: CATSRGGFAGELFF. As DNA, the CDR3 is TGTGCCACCAGCAGGGGAGGTTTTGCCGGGGAGCTGTTTTTT.

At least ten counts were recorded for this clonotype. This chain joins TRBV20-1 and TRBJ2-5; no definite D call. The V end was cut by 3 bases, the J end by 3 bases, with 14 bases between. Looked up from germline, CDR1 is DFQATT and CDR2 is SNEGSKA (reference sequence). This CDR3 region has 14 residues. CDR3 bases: TGCAGTGCTAGCCTAGGGAAAATCGAAGAGACCCAGTACTTC. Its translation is CSASLGKIEETQYF.

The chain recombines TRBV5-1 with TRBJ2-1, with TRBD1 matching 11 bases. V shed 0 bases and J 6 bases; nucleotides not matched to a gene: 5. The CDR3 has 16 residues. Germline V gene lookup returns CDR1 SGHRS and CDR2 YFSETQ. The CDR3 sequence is CASSLGDRGNVNEQFF. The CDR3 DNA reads TGCGCCAGCAGCTTGGGGGACAGGGGGAATGTCAATGAGCAGTTCTTC.

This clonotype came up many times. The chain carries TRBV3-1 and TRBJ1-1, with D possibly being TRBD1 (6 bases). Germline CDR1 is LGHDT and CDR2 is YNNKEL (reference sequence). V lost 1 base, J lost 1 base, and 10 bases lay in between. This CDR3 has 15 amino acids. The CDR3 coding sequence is TGTGCCAGCAGCCAAGGGACAGTGGCGAACACTGAAGCTTTCTTT. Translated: CASSQGTVANTEAFF.

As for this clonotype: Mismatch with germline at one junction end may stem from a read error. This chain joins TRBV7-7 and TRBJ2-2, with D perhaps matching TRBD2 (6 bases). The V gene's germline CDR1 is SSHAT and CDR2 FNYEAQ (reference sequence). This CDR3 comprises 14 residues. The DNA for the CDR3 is TGTGCTAGCAGCTTACTAGCAAGTACCGGGGAGCTGTTTTTT. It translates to CASSLLASTGELFF.

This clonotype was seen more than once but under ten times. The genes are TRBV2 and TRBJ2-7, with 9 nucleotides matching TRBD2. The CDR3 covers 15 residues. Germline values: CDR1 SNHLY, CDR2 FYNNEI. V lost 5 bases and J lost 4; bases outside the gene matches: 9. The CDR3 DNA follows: TGTGCCAGCAGTTTGGAGCGGGAGGCGACATACGAGCAGTACTTC. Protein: CASSLEREATYEQYF.

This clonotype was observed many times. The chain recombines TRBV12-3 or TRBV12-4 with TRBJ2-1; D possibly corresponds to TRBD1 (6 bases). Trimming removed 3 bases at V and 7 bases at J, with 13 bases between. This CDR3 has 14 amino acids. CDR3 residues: CASSFGGQLNEQFF. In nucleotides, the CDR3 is TGTGCCAGCAGTTTTGGAGGACAGTTAAATGAGCAGTTCTTC.

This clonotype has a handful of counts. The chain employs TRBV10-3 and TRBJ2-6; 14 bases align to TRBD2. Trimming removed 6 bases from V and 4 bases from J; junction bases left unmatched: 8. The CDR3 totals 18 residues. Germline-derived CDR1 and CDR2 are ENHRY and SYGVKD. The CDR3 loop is CAISLGTSGRTGANVLTF. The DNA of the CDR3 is TGTGCCATCAGCCTCGGGACTAGCGGGAGAACCGGGGCCAACGTCCTGACTTTC.

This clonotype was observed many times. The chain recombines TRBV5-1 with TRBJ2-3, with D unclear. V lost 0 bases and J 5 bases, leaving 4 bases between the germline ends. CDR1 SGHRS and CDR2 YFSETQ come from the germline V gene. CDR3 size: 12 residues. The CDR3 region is CASSLGGDTQYF. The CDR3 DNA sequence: TGCGCCAGCAGCTTGGGCGGAGATACGCAGTATTTT.

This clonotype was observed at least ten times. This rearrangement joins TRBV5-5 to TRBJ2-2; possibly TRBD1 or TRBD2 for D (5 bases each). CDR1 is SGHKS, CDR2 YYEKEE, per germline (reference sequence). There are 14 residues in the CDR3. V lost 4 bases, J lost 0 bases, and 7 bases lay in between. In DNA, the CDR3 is TGTGCCAGCAGCATGGGACCGAACACCGGGGAGCTGTTTTTT. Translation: CASSMGPNTGELFF.

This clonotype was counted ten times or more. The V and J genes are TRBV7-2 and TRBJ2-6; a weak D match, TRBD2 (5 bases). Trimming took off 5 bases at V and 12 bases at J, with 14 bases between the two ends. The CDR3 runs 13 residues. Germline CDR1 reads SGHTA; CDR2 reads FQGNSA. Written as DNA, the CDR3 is TGTGCCAGCAGCCACTCTTTGCGGGTCGTCCTGACTTTC. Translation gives CASSHSLRVVLTF. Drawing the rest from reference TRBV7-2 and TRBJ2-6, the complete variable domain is GAGVSQSPSNKVTEKGKDVELRCDPISGHTALYWYRQSLGQGLEFLIYFQGNSAPDKSGLPSDRFSAERTGGSVSTLTIQRTQQEDSAVYLCASSHSLRVVLTFGAGSRLTVL.

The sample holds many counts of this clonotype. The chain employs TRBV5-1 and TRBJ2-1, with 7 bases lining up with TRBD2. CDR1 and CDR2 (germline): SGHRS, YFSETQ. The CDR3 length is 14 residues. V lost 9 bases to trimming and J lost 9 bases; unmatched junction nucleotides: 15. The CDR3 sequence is CATRLGLEYGEQFF. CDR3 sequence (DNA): TGCGCCACCCGGCTAGGACTAGAGTACGGTGAGCAGTTCTTC.

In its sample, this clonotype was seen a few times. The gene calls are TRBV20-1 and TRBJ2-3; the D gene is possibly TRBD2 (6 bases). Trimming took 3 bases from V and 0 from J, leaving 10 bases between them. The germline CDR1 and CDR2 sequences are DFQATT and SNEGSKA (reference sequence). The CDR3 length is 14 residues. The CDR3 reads CSASSRGSTDTQYF. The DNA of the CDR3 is TGCAGTGCTAGTAGCCGGGGGAGCACAGATACGCAGTATTTT.